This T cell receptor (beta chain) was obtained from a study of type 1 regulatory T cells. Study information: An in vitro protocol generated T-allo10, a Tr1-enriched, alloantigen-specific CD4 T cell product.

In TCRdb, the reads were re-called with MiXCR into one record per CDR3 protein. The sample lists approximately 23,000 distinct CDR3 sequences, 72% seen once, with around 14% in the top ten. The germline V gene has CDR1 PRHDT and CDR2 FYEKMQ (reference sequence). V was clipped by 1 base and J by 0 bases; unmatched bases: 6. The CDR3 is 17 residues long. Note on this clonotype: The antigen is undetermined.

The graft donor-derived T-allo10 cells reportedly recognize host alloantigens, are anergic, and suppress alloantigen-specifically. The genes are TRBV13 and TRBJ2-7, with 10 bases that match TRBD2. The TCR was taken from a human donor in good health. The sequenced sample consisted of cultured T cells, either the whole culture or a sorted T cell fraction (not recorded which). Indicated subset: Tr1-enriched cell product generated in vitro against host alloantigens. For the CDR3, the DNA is TGTGCCAGCAGCTTAGCCCCCGGACTAGCGGTCTCCTACGAGCAGTACTTC. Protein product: CASSLAPGLAVSYEQYF. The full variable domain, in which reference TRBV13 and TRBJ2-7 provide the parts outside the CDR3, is AAGVIQSPRHLIKEKRETATLKCYPIPRHDTVYWYQQGPGQDPQFLISFYEKMQSDKGSIPDRFSAQQFSDYHSELNMSSLELGDSALYFCASSLAPGLAVSYEQYFGPGTRLTVT.